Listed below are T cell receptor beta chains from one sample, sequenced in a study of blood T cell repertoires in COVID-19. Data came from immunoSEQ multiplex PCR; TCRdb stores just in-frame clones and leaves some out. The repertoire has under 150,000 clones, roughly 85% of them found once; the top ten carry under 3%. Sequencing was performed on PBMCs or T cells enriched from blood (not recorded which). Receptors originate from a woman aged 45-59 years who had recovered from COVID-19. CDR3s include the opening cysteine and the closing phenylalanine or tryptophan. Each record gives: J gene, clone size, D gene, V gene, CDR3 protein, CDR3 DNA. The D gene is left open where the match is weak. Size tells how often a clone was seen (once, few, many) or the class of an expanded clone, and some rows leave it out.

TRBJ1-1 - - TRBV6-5 CASSYGPDISEAFF TGTGCCAGCAGTTACGGCCCCGATATATCTGAAGCTTTCTTT
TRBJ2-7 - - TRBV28 CASSFSNTKYEQYF TGTGCCAGCAGTTTTTCGAACACAAAATACGAGCAGTACTTC
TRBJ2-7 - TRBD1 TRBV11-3 CASSPPGTAVRF TGTGCCAGCAGCCCGCCCGGGACAGCGGTTCGTTTC
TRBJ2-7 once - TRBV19 CASSIASSAYEQYF TGTGCCAGTAGTATAGCTTCCAGCGCCTACGAGCAGTACTTC
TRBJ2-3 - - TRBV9 CASSRGSTDTQYF TGTGCCAGCAGCCGGGGGAGCACAGATACGCAGTATTTT
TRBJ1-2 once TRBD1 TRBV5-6 CASSLPRQGGGYTF TGTGCCAGCAGCTTGCCCCGACAGGGCGGTGGCTACACCTTC
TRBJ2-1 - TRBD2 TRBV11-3 CASSPGGADNEQFF TGTGCCAGCAGCCCGGGGGGGGCGGACAATGAGCAGTTCTTC
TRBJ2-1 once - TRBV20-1 CSAGRVGEQFF TGCAGTGCAGGGCGGGTTGGGGAGCAGTTCTTC
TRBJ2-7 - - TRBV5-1 CASSLGGTDYEQYF TGCGCCAGCAGCTTGGGCGGGACAGACTACGAGCAGTACTTC
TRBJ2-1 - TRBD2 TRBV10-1 CASSQGLAGPGDEQFF TGCGCCAGCAGTCAGGGACTAGCGGGGCCTGGTGATGAGCAGTTCTTC
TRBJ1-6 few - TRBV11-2 CASSLGGGSPLHF TGTGCCAGCAGCTTAGGGGGGGGTTCACCCCTCCACTTT
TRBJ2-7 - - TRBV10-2 CASSLSDRIDEQYF TGCGCCAGCAGTTTATCGGACAGAATCGACGAGCAGTACTTC
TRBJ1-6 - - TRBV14 CASSFGWTVNSPLHF TGTGCCAGCAGCTTCGGGTGGACAGTCAATTCACCCCTCCACTTT
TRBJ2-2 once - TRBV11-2 CASSLVVTSNTGELFF TGTGCCAGCAGCTTAGTGGTGACTTCTAACACCGGGGAGCTGTTTTTT
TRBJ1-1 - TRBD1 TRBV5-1 CASSTDREGEAFF TGCGCCAGCAGCACGGACAGGGAAGGTGAAGCTTTCTTT
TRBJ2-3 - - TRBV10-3 CAISQAGRPDTDTQYF TGTGCCATCAGTCAGGCGGGTAGGCCTGACACAGATACGCAGTATTTT
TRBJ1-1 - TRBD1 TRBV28 CASTLMGQMNTEAFF TGTGCCAGCACCCTAATGGGACAGATGAACACTGAAGCTTTCTTT
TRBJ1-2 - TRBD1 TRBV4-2 CASSQDRTGYGYTF TGTGCCAGCAGCCAAGATCGGACAGGGTATGGCTACACCTTC
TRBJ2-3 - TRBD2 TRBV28 CASSWTSGTDTQYF TGTGCCAGCAGCTGGACTAGCGGCACAGATACGCAGTATTTT
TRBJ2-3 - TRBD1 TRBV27 CASSYGQGPDTQYF TGTGCCAGCAGTTACGGACAGGGCCCAGATACGCAGTATTTT
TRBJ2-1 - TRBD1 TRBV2 CASRANRGRLLRNEQFF TGTGCCAGCAGAGCCAACAGGGGGCGATTGTTAAGGAATGAGCAGTTCTTC
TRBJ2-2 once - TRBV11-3 CASSPTSGHRELFF TGTGCCAGCAGCCCCACGTCAGGCCACCGGGAGCTGTTTTTT
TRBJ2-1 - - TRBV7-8 CASSLSGSYNEQFF TGTGCCAGCAGCTTAAGCGGCTCCTACAATGAGCAGTTCTTC
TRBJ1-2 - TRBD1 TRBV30 CAWSKRRGLQGYTF TGTGCCTGGAGTAAGAGGAGGGGGCTCCAAGGCTACACCTTC
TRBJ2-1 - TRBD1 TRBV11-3 CASSAQQGTYNEQFF TGTGCCAGCAGCGCACAACAGGGGACCTACAATGAGCAGTTCTTC
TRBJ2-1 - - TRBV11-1 CASSSRAASFNEQFF TGTGCCAGCAGCTCCCGCGCCGCGAGTTTCAATGAGCAGTTCTTC
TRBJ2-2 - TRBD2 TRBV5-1 CASSTFSGTGTGELFF TGCGCCAGCAGCACCTTTAGCGGGACGGGCACCGGGGAGCTGTTTTTT
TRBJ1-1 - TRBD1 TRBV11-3 CASSLRTGGGTEAFF TGTGCCAGCAGCTTACGGACAGGGGGCGGCACTGAAGCTTTCTTT
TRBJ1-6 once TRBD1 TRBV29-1 CSVRTGATNSPLHF TGCAGCGTTAGGACAGGGGCAACAAATTCACCCCTCCACTTT
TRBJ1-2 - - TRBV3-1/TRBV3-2 CASSQGQGNYGYTF TGTGCCAGCAGCCAGGGTCAGGGTAACTATGGCTACACCTTC
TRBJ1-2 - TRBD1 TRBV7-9 CASNQGQGVGYGYTF TGTGCCAGCAACCAGGGACAGGGAGTCGGCTATGGCTACACCTTC
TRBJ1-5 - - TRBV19 CASSWGGLDNQPQHF TGTGCCAGTAGTTGGGGGGGGCTCGACAATCAGCCCCAGCATTTT
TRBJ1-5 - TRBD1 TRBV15 CATSRGGQGANQPQHF TGTGCCACCAGCAGAGGGGGGCAGGGGGCGAATCAGCCCCAGCATTTT
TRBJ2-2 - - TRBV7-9 CASTPPGDYTGELFF TGTGCCAGCACCCCGCCCGGGGACTACACCGGGGAGCTGTTTTTT
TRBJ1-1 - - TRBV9 CASSVAEGLGAEAFF TGTGCCAGCAGCGTAGCTGAGGGTCTGGGTGCTGAAGCTTTCTTT
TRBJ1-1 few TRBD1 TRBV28 CASSQEQGARTEAFF TGTGCCAGCAGTCAAGAACAGGGGGCGCGGACTGAAGCTTTCTTT
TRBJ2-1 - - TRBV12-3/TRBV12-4 CASSSQGSKQFF TGTGCCAGCAGTTCACAAGGGAGTAAGCAGTTCTTC
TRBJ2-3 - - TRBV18 CASSPPGTDTQYF TGTGCCAGCTCACCACCCGGCACAGATACGCAGTATTTT
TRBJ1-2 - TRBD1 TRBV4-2 CASSQGPRDRVSNYGYTF TGTGCCAGCAGCCAAGGTCCGAGGGACAGGGTCTCTAACTATGGCTACACCTTC